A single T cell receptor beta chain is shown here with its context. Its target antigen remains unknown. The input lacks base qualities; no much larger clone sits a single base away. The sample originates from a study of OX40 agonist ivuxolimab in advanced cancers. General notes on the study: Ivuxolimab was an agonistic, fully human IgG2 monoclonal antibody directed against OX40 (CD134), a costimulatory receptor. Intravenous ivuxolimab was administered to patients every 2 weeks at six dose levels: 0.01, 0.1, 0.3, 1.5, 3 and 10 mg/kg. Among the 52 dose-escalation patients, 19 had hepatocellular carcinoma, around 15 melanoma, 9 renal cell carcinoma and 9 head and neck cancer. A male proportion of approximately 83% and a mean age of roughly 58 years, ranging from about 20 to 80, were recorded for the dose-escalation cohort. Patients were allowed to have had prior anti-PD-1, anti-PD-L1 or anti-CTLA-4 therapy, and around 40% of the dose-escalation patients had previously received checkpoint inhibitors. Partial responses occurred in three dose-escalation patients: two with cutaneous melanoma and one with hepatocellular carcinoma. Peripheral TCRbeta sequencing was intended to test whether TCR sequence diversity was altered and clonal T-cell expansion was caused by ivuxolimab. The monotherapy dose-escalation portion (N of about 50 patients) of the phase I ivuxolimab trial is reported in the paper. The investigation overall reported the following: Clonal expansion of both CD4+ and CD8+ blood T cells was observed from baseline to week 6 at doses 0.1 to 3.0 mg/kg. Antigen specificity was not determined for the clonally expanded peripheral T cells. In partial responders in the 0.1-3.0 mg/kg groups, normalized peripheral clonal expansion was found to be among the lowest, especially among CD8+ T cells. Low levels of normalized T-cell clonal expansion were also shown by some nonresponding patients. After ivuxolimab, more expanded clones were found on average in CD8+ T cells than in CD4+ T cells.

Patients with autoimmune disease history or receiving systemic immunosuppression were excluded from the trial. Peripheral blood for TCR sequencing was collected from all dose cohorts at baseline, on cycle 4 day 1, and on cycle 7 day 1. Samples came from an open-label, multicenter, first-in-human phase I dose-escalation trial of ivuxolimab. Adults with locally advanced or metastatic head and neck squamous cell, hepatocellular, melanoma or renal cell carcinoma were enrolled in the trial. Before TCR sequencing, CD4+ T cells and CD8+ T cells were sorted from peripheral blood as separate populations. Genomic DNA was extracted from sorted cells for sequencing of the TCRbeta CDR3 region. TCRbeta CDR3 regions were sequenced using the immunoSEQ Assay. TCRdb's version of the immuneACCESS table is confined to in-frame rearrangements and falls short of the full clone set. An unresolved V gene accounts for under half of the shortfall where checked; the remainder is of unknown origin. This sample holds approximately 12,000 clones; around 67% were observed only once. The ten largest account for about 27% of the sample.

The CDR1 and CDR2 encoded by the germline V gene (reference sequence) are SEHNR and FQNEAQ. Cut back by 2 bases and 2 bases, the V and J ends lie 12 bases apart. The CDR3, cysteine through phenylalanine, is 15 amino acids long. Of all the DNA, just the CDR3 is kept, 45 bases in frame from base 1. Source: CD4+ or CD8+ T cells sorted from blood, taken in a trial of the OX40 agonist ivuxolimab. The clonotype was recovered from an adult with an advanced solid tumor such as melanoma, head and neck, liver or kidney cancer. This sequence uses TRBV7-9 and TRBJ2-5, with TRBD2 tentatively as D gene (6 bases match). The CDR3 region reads CASSLSIGGQETQYF. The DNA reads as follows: TGTGCCAGCAGCTTATCTATCGGGGGTCAAGAGACCCAGTACTTC.